This TCR beta chain stems from a study of cytomegalovirus exposure and HLA in healthy donors. V lost 0 bases and J 9 bases, leaving 12 bases between the germline ends. The length of the CDR3 is 14 residues. Looked up from germline, CDR1 is PRHDT and CDR2 is FYEKMQ (reference sequence). In the PCR, 60 Vbeta and 13 Jbeta primers were used. Only in-frame clones appear in the TCRdb table, and some are missing; sequencing was by immunoSEQ multiplex PCR. The repertoire includes tens of thousands of clones, about 78% of them detected once, and approximately 1.6% sits in the top ten. Sequencing input: PBMCs. The clonotype originates from a man aged 40-49 years in good health and CMV-seronegative. The chain carries TRBV13 and TRBJ2-1, with D hard to call. The CDR3 reads CASSLGTYGREQFF. DNA for the CDR3: TGTGCCAGCAGCTTAGGAACCTACGGTCGTGAGCAGTTCTTC.